This T cell receptor beta chain was profiled in a study of early T cells in non-severe SARS-CoV-2 infection. This clonotype was seen ten or more times. Germline CDR1 is SGHRS and CDR2 is YFSETQ. The CDR3 runs to 15 residues. Trimming stripped 0 bases from V and 4 bases from J, with 10 bases between. TCRdb re-analysed the 5' RACE reads in MiXCR, keeping a single row per CDR3 protein. The sample has about 64,000 distinct CDR3 sequences, about 10% seen once; the top ten hold about 2.7%. The TCR originated in an adult who was a healthcare worker with PCR-confirmed SARS-CoV-2 infection or an uninfected control (not recorded which). V gene TRBV5-1 combines with J gene TRBJ2-2, with D perhaps TRBD2 (5 bases). Sequenced material: whole blood, taken at baseline. CDR3 loop: CASSLGSGITGELFF. The CDR3 DNA is TGCGCCAGCAGCTTGGGGTCCGGGATCACCGGGGAGCTGTTTTTT.